The source of this T cell receptor beta chain is a study of T-cell memory formation after mild COVID-19. This clonotype was seen a few times. Its antigen is unidentified. The CDR3 sequence is 14 residues long. V was clipped by 7 bases and J by 2 bases, with 12 bases between them. Germline CDR1 is SGHRS and CDR2 is YFSETQ. Notes on the study in general: Clonal second-wave expansions that peaked on day 37 had unconfirmed SARS-CoV-2 specificity.

TCRdb redid the calling of the 5' RACE reads with MiXCR, one entry per CDR3 protein. This sample has a few hundred thousand distinct CDR3 sequences, with 7.5% to 10% found just once. The rearrangement links TRBV5-1 to TRBJ2-2; maybe TRBD2 (6 bases). The specimen sequenced was PBMCs or a T cell subset sorted from them (not recorded which). This clonotype was sampled from a man aged 18 to 29 who had mild COVID-19 (a few samples of this study predate the infection). Cell type and time point are not known. The CDR3 nucleotides are TGCGCCAGCCGAGCGGGCGTTAACACCGGGGAGCTGTTTTTT. Encoded protein: CASRAGVNTGELFF. Filled out from reference TRBV5-1 and TRBJ2-2, the complete variable domain reads KAGVTQTPRYLIKTRGQQVTLSCSPISGHRSVSWYQQTPGQGLQFLFEYFSETQRNKGNFPGRFSGRQFSNSRSEMNVSTLELGDSALYLCASRAGVNTGELFFGEGSRLTVL.